This record looks at one T cell receptor beta chain sequence and its context. This CDR3 spans 16 amino acids. CDR1 is SGDLS, CDR2 YYNGEE, per germline. J lost 1 base, V lost 0 bases, and 4 bases had no gene match. The data belong to a study of T cells in Graves' hyperthyroidism and ophthalmopathy. The CDR3 regions of TCR beta were amplified from RNA transcripts. RT-PCR in the first round (using the HTBI primer set) targeted the TCR CDR3. TCRdb re-analysed the multiplex PCR reads in MiXCR, keeping a single row per CDR3 protein. The sample carries around 400,000 distinct CDR3 sequences, under 15% recorded once.

The chain is built from TRBV9 and TRBJ2-3, with 8 bases aligning to TRBD2. Sequencing used blood. The sequence was collected from a woman between 18 and 29 years old with Graves' hyperthyroidism. The CDR3 sequence: CASSVGGGPRTDTQYF. Written as DNA, the CDR3 is TGTGCCAGCAGCGTAGGCGGGGGGCCGCGCACAGATACGCAGTATTTT.